Listed below are T cell receptor beta chains from one sample, sequenced in a study of blood T cell repertoires in COVID-19. The assay was immunoSEQ multiplex PCR, and TCRdb's table has in-frame clones only and misses some. The table includes 70,000 or so clones, about 86% detected once. Input material: peripheral blood. These TCRs come from a man aged 65 to 79 with active COVID-19. The CDR3 runs from the conserved cysteine through the conserved F or W. A D gene is named only where the DNA matches it firmly. Size is stated for part of the rows, as once, few or many counts, or as a class when the clone is expanded.

>15|TRBV28|-|TRBD1|TRBJ2-4
CASSPTGAAKNIQYF
TGTGCCAGCAGCCCCACAGGGGCGGCCAAAAACATTCAGTACTTC
>13|TRBV5-4|-|-|TRBJ1-1
CASSSTVNTEAFF
TGTGCCAGCAGCTCAACGGTGAACACTGAAGCTTTCTTT
>17|TRBV24-1|once|TRBD2|TRBJ2-2
CATSDQLAGEGTGELFF
TGTGCCACCAGTGACCAACTAGCGGGAGAAGGGACCGGGGAGCTGTTTTTT
>15|TRBV7-3|-|-|TRBJ1-2
CASSPRGGANYGYTF
TGTGCCAGCAGCCCCCGAGGAGGGGCGAACTATGGCTACACCTTC
>13|TRBV6-2/TRBV6-3|-|TRBD2|TRBJ2-7
CASSYSGTGGSSF
TGTGCCAGCAGTTACTCCGGGACCGGGGGGTCGTCCTTC
>15|TRBV11-3|-|-|TRBJ2-3
CASSLGGSAVDTQYF
TGTGCCAGCAGCTTAGGTGGTTCGGCGGTAGATACGCAGTATTTT
>17|TRBV28|-|TRBD1|TRBJ2-2
CASSLWALAGGPGELFF
TGTGCCAGCAGTTTATGGGCTCTGGCAGGGGGCCCCGGGGAGCTGTTTTTT
>14|TRBV29-1|few|-|TRBJ1-2
CSVEGQLRGYGYTF
TGCAGCGTTGAGGGGCAGCTCCGCGGCTATGGCTACACCTTC
>16|TRBV7-9|-|TRBD2|TRBJ2-7
CASSLFGGGSSYEQYF
TGTGCCAGCAGCTTGTTTGGCGGGGGGAGCTCCTACGAGCAGTACTTC
>12|TRBV9|-|-|TRBJ2-1
CASGLALGEQFF
TGTGCCAGCGGGCTAGCGCTGGGGGAGCAGTTCTTC